This T cell receptor (beta chain) comes out of a study of response to subunit inactivated influenza vaccine. Study-wide results and caveats: Seasonal influenza vaccination, on each occasion, was suggested by the authors to recruit few new T cells.

TCRdb redid the calling of the RT-PCR reads with MiXCR, one entry per CDR3 protein. The sample yields approximately 700,000 distinct CDR3 sequences, approximately 15% seen once. In regard to this clonotype: What it recognizes is unknown.

This CDR3 region has 17 residues. V shed 4 bases and J shed 0 bases, with 18 bases lying between them. CDR1 is SGDLS, CDR2 YYNGEE, per germline. This chain joins TRBV9 and TRBJ2-3, with D hard to call. The starting material was PBMCs from blood, obtained about 14 days before vaccination. This receptor was taken from a man in his fifties who received an inactivated influenza vaccine. CDR3: CASSPDSRGTSTDTQYF. In DNA, the CDR3 is TGTGCCAGCAGCCCTGACTCGAGAGGTACTAGCACAGATACGCAGTATTTT.